The 6 T cell receptor beta chains presented below share a single source sample, sequenced in a study of blood T cells in healthy people across ages. Combining a sample-barcoded 5' primer with a J-beta primer mix, a second PCR ran for roughly 6 to 12 cycles. TCRdb called the 5' RACE reads again in MiXCR, with one record for every CDR3 protein. This sample has 2 million or so distinct CDR3 sequences; less than 50% occur once, and the top ten carry more than 2%. Sequenced input: blood. These receptor sequences come from a woman aged 40-49 years in good health.

The V call is TRBV20-1, the J call TRBJ2-5, with 11 positions matching TRBD2. CDR3 length: 16 residues. Germline loops: CDR1 DFQATT, CDR2 SNEGSKA (reference sequence). V was clipped by 5 bases and J by 2 bases; unmatched bases: 10. CDR3 protein: CSAPRLAGNLQETQYF. The CDR3 DNA follows: TGCAGTGCTCCGAGACTAGCGGGGAACCTACAAGAGACCCAGTACTTC.

The sample holds a few counts of this clonotype. V is TRBV4-2 and J is TRBJ2-3, with 9 bases that match TRBD2. The V segment lost 4 bases and the J segment 2 bases; nucleotides outside the gene matches: 10. Germline CDR1 and CDR2: LGHNA and YNFKEQ. The CDR3 spans 17 residues. In DNA form, the CDR3 reads TGTGCCAGCAGCCCCCGAGGAGCGGGGGGTCTCACAGATACGCAGTATTTT. Translated, it gives CASSPRGAGGLTDTQYF.

The V and J genes are TRBV6-2 or TRBV6-3 and TRBJ2-5; D unresolved. This CDR3 comprises 14 residues. V gave up 3 bases and J gave up 11 bases, with 19 bases separating them. Germline CDR1 MNHEY, CDR2 SVGEGT. Written as DNA, the CDR3 is TGTGCCAGCAGTTATACGCACGGGTACAATGAGCAGTACTTC. Protein: CASSYTHGYNEQYF.

The gene calls are TRBV29-1 and TRBJ2-5; 7 positions agree with TRBD2. Looked up from germline, CDR1 is SQVTM and CDR2 is ANQGSEA. The V segment lost 2 bases and the J segment 6 bases; nucleotides outside the gene matches: 6. The CDR3 sequence is 13 residues long. CDR3: CSVEWTSLQTQYF. CDR3 DNA sequence: TGCAGCGTTGAATGGACTAGTTTGCAGACCCAGTACTTC.

The chain employs TRBV7-2 and TRBJ2-5; no clear D gene. This CDR3 spans 15 amino acids. Trimming cost V 1 base and J 1 base, with 10 bases left between them. Germline-derived CDR1 and CDR2 are SGHTA and FQGNSA. The chain's CDR3 is CASSLGYGIQETQYF. CDR3 bases: TGTGCCAGCAGCTTAGGGTACGGCATCCAAGAGACCCAGTACTTC. Drawing the rest from reference TRBV7-2 and TRBJ2-5, the complete variable domain is GAGVSQSPSNKVTEKGKDVELRCDPISGHTALYWYRQSLGQGLEFLIYFQGNSAPDKSGLPSDRFSAERTGGSVSTLTIQRTQQEDSAVYLCASSLGYGIQETQYFGPGTRLLVL.

This clonotype was detected a few times. V is TRBV7-2 and J is TRBJ2-1, with TRBD1 matching 8 bases. V trimming: 4 bases; J trimming: 1 base; junction bases outside the gene matches: 9. In germline, CDR1 is SGHTA, CDR2 FQGNSA. The CDR3 length is 17 residues. CDR3 loop: CASSSPYRGRSYNEQFF. As DNA, the CDR3 is TGTGCCAGCAGCTCACCCTACAGGGGGAGGTCCTACAATGAGCAGTTCTTC.